The rows below give T cell receptor beta chains drawn from one sample of a study of a mutant IDH1 vaccine in newly diagnosed glioma. For these receptors, no antigen is known. Libraries were prepared by immunoSEQ multiplex PCR; TCRdb keeps only in-frame clonotypes and omits some of them. The table lists about 13,000 clones, about 80% of them singletons, with around 4% in the top ten. Sequences were derived from PBMCs, sampled from a glioma patient whose treatment included an IDH1 peptide vaccine. The receptors stem from a woman in her forties with glioma. The CDR3 runs from the conserved cysteine through the conserved F or W. A D gene is named only where the DNA matches it firmly. Rows may omit the clone size; those that give it use once, few, many or a size class.

size: .
D: .
length: 13
J: TRBJ1-3
V: TRBV18
CDR3: CASSQGAGNTIYF
DNA: TGTGCCAGCTCACAGGGGGCTGGAAACACCATATATTTT

size: .
D: TRBD2
length: 13
J: TRBJ2-1
V: TRBV6-1
CDR3: CASRASGRNEQFF
DNA: TGTGCCAGCAGGGCTAGCGGGAGGAATGAGCAGTTCTTC

size: .
D: TRBD1
length: 13
J: TRBJ1-2
V: TRBV7-8
CDR3: CASSLQGAHGYTF
DNA: TGTGCCAGCAGCCTGCAGGGGGCACACGGCTACACCTTC

size: few
D: .
length: 13
J: TRBJ2-2
V: TRBV6-5
CDR3: CATKRPAEWELFF
DNA: TGTGCCACTAAAAGACCCGCCGAGTGGGAGCTGTTTTTT

size: .
D: .
length: 14
J: TRBJ1-5
V: TRBV28
CDR3: CASSMAALGQPQHF
DNA: TGTGCCAGCAGCATGGCAGCTCTGGGTCAGCCCCAGCATTTT

size: .
D: .
length: 15
J: TRBJ1-2
V: TRBV14
CDR3: CASSETRLAGYGYTF
DNA: TGTGCCAGCAGCGAAACCCGGCTGGCGGGCTATGGCTACACCTTC

size: .
D: .
length: 15
J: TRBJ1-4
V: TRBV7-6
CDR3: CASSAYKGTNEKLFF
DNA: TGTGCCAGCAGCGCTTATAAGGGAACTAATGAAAAACTGTTTTTT

size: .
D: .
length: 15
J: TRBJ2-5
V: TRBV4-2
CDR3: CASSQGPGDRETQYF
DNA: TGTGCCAGCAGCCAAGGTCCCGGGGATCGAGAGACCCAGTACTTC

size: .
D: TRBD2
length: 16
J: TRBJ2-1
V: TRBV4-2
CDR3: CASSRPAAGGYNEQFF
DNA: TGTGCCAGCAGCCGCCCAGCAGCGGGGGGATACAATGAGCAGTTCTTC

size: few
D: .
length: 11
J: TRBJ1-1
V: TRBV7-9
CDR3: CASTPNTEAFF
DNA: TGTGCCAGCACACCTAACACTGAAGCTTTCTTT

size: .
D: .
length: 13
J: TRBJ1-6
V: TRBV9
CDR3: CASSVGAHSPLHF
DNA: TGTGCCAGCAGCGTAGGAGCCCATTCACCCCTCCACTTT

size: .
D: .
length: 13
J: TRBJ1-5
V: TRBV14
CDR3: CASSPDSNQPQHF
DNA: TGTGCCAGCAGCCCCGATAGCAATCAGCCCCAGCATTTT

size: .
D: TRBD1
length: 13
J: TRBJ2-7
V: TRBV6-1
CDR3: CASSEGTVREQYF
DNA: TGTGCCAGCAGTGAGGGGACAGTGCGCGAGCAGTACTTC